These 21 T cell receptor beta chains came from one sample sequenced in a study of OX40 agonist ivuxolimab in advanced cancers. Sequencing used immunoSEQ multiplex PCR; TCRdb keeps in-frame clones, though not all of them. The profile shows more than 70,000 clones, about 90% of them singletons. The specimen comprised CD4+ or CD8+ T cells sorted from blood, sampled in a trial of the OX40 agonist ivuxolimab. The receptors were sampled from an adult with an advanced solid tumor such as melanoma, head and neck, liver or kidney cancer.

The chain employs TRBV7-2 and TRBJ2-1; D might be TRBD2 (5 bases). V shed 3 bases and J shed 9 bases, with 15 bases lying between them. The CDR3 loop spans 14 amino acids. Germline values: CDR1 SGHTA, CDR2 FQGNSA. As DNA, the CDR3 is TGTGCCAGCAGCTTTTTCGGGAATCCCCCTGAGCAGTTCTTC. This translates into CASSFFGNPPEQFF.

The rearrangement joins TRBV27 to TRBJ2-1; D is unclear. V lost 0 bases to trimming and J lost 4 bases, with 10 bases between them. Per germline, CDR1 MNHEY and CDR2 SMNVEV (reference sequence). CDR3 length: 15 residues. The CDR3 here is CASSLSNLGYNEQFF. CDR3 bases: TGTGCCAGCAGTTTATCGAATTTGGGTTACAATGAGCAGTTCTTC.

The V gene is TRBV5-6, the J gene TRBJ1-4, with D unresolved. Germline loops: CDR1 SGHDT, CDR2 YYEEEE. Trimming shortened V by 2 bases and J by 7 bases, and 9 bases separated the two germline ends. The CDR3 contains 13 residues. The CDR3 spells CASSFLGSEKLFF. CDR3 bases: TGTGCCAGCAGCTTTTTAGGTTCTGAAAAACTGTTTTTT.

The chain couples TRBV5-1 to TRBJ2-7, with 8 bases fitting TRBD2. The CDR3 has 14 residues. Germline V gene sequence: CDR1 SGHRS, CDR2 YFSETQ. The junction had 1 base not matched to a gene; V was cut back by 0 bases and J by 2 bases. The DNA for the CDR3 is TGCGCCAGCAGCTTGGGAGCGGGGGCCTACGAGCAGTACTTC. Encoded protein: CASSLGAGAYEQYF.

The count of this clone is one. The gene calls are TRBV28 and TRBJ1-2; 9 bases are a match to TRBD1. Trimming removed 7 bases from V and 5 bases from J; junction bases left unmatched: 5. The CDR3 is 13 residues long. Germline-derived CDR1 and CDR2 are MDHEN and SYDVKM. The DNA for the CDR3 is TGTGCCAGCACCATCGGACAGGGGTATGGCTACACCTTC. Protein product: CASTIGQGYGYTF.

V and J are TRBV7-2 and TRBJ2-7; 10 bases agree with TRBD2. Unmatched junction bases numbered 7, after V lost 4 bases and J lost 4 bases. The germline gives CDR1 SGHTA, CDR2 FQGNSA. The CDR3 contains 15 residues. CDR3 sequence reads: CASSSSSGSPYEQYF. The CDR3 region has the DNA TGTGCCAGCAGCTCCTCTAGCGGGAGTCCATACGAGCAGTACTTC.

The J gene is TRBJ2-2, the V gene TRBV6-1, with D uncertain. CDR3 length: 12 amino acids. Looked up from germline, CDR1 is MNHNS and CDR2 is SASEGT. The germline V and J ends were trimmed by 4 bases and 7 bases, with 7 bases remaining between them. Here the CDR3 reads CASSVLGGELFF. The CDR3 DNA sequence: TGTGCCAGCAGTGTATTGGGCGGGGAGCTGTTTTTT.

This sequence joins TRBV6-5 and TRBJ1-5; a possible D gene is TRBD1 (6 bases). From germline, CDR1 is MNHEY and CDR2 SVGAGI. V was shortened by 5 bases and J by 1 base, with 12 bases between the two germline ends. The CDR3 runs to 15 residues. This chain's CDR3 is CASSTGTPSNQPQHF. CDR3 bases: TGTGCCAGCAGTACCGGGACACCAAGCAATCAGCCCCAGCATTTT.

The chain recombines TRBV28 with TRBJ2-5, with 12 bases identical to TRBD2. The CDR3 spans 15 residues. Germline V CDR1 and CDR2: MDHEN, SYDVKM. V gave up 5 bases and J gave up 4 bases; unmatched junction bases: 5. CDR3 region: CASSVGLAGVETQYF. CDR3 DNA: TGTGCCAGCAGTGTGGGACTAGCGGGTGTAGAGACCCAGTACTTC.

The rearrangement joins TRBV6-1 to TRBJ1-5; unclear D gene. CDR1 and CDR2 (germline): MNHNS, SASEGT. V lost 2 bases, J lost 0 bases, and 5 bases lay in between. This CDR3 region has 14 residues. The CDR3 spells CASSEQLSNQPQHF. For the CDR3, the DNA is TGTGCCAGCAGTGAACAGCTTAGCAATCAGCCCCAGCATTTT.

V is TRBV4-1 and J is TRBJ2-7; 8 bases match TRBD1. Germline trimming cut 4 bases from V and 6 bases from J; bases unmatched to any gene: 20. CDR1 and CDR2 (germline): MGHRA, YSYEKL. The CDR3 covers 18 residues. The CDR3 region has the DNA TGCGCCAGCAGCCCCCGCCTGCGGACAGGGCCCGGCTTGGGCGAGCAGTACTTC. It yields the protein CASSPRLRTGPGLGEQYF.

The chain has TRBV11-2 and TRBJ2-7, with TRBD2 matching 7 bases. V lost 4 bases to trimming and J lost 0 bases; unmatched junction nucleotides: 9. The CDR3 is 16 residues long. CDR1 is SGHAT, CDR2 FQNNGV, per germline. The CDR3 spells CASSSTIAGSSYEQYF. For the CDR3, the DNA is TGTGCCAGCAGCTCGACCATAGCGGGTTCCTCCTACGAGCAGTACTTC.

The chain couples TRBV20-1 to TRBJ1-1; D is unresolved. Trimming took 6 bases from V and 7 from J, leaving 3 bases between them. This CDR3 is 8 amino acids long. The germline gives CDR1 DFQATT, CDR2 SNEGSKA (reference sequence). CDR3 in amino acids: CSADEAFF. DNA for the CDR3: TGCAGTGCCGATGAAGCTTTCTTT.

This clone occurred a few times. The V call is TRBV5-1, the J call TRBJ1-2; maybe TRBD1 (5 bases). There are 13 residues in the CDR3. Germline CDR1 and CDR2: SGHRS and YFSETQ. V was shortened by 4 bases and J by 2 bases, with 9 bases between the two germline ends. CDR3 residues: CASSQDRNYGYTF. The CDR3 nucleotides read TGCGCCAGCAGCCAAGACAGAAACTATGGCTACACCTTC.

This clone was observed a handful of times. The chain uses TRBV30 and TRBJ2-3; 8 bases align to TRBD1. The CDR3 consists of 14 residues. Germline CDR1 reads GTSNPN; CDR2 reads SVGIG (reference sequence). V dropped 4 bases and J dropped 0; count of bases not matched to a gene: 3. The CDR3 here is CAWTGQGSTDTQYF. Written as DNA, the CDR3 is TGTGCCTGGACCGGACAGGGAAGCACAGATACGCAGTATTTT.

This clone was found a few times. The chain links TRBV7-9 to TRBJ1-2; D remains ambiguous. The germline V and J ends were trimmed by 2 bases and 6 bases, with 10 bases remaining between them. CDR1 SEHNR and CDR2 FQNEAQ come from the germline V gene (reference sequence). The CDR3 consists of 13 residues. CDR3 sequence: CASSLSNRDGYTF. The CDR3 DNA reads TGTGCCAGCAGCTTATCCAATCGGGATGGCTACACCTTC.

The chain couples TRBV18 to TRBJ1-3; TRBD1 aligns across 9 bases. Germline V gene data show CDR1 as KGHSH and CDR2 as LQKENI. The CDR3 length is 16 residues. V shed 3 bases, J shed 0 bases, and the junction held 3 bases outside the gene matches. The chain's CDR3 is CASSPDRGNSGNTIYF. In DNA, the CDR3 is TGTGCCAGCTCACCCGACAGGGGGAACTCTGGAAACACCATATATTTT.

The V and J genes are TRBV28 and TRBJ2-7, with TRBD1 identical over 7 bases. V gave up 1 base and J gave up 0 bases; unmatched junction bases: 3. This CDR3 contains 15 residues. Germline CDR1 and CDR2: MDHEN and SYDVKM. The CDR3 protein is CASSLLAGGSYEQYF. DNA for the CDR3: TGTGCCAGCAGTTTATTAGCAGGGGGCTCCTACGAGCAGTACTTC.

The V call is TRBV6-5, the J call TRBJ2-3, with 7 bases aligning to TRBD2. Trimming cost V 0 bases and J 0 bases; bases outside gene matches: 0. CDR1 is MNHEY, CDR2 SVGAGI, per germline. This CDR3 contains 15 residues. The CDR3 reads CASSYSRESTDTQYF. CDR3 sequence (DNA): TGTGCCAGCAGTTACTCGCGGGAGAGCACAGATACGCAGTATTTT.

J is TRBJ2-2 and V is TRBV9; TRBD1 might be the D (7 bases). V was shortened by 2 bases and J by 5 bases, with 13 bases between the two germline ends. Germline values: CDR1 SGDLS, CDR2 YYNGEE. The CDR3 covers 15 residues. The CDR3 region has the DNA TGTGCCAGCAGCGTTAATCAGGGGGGAACCGGGGAGCTGTTTTTT. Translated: CASSVNQGGTGELFF.

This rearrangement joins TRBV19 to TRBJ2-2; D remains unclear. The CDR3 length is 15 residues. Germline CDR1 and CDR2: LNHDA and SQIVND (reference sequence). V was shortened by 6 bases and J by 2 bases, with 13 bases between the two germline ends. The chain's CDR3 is CASSPGQLNTGELFF. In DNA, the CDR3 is TGTGCCAGTAGCCCGGGTCAGCTCAACACCGGGGAGCTGTTTTTT.